The T cell receptor beta chain under discussion was sequenced for a study of identical twins (dated by TCRdb to about 2016). Background on the whole study: To test whether fetal clonotypes persist, this study deep-sequenced TCR alpha and beta repertoires from monozygotic twins, from unrelated adults of various ages, and from cord blood. To rule out contamination, replicate twin experiments were performed at different times with different library preparation protocols.

From the cysteine through the phenylalanine, the CDR3 covers 14 amino acids. CDR3 DNA is the only sequence kept; it has 42 bases, read in frame from the first base. CDR1 and CDR2, looked up from the germline V gene (reference sequence), are DFQATT and SNEGSKA. V drops 5 bases and J drops 9 bases, leaving 20 bases in between. What the authors observed across the whole study: Because the same donors could not be followed over many years, the conclusions relied on cross-sectional statistical analysis. Invariant T cells such as MAIT and iNKT could partly confound zero-insertion analyses, though diverse VJ usage argued against this for most clonotypes. In monozygotic twins, out-of-frame TCR alpha sharing was systematically underestimated by recombination models, although the models agreed with sharing between unrelated individuals. Fewer insertions were carried by abundant cord blood beta clonotypes; a weaker similar trend was observed in young adult naive repertoires, while no such trend was observed in memory repertoires. Excess twin sharing in beta out-of-frame sequences was weaker because fewer shared sequences lowered the signal-to-noise ratio. Compared with coincidental sharing between unrelated individuals, out-of-frame TCR alpha sequences shared between twins showed an excess of sequences with low generation probability.

Receptors were amplified or captured by 5' RACE. The instrument given in TCRdb is Illumina HiSeq 2000. Template switching introduced a universal primer binding site; the final cDNA contained a unique molecular identifier, enabling accurate counting of TCR cDNA molecules. Specific primers in the conserved constant-segment region were used to synthesize first-strand cDNA for TCR alpha and beta chains. To control for contamination, each cDNA library was double barcoded with a SMART-Mk sample barcode plus Illumina barcodes. TruSeq adapter sequences and Illumina sample barcodes were added in two successive PCR steps. TCR alpha and beta cDNA libraries were sequenced on the Illumina HiSeq platform with custom primers. The original pipeline was this. MiGEC processed the raw reads to extract unique molecular identifiers, while MiXCR was used to determine the CDR3 positions. For each individual, recombination models were inferred using an EM algorithm with the repgenHMM and IGoR tools. The analysis of shared clonotypes was done with the tcR package in R, with sharing normalized by the product of cloneset sizes. Out-of-frame nonproductive sequences were analyzed to study raw recombination free of thymic and clonal selection effects. TCRdb reran the public reads through fastp at Q25 and MiXCR, keeping productive beta chains. Records with the same CDR3 protein are collapsed into one entry carrying the most frequent genes and DNA. TCRdb's processing, not the authors' own work, is the source of the V and J calls. The sample records roughly 690,000 distinct CDR3 sequences, 5.5% to 6.5% of which are singletons. About 2% of the sample is in the top ten clones.

This clonotype has ten or more counts. No antigen is known for it. The input lacks base qualities; no much larger clone sits a single base away. Every donor was a healthy Caucasian. Three unrelated non-twin adults were additionally sequenced: a male aged 18 to 29, a male aged 50 to 59 and a female aged 50 to 59. Miltenyi CD45RO+ enrichment and human naive T-cell isolation kits were used to isolate memory (CD45RO+) and naive T cells from PBMC. The rearrangement joined TRBV20-1 to TRBJ2-1; the D gene is perhaps TRBD2, on 5 matching bases. The sequence derives from a man younger than 35 in good health. The sequencing sample was made of naive T cells sorted from blood. The cell subset or site label corresponds to: cells isolated with a human naive T-cell isolation kit. The nucleotide sequence reads as follows: TGCAGTGCTCTGAAGACTGGAGGCATCGGTGAGCAGTTCTTC. Its translation is CSALKTGGIGEQFF.